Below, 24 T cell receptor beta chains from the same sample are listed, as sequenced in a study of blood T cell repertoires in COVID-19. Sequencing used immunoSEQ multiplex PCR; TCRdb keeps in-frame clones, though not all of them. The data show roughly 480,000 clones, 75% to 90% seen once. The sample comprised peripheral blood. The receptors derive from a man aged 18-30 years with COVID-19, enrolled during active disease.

CDR3 in amino acids: CASSLAIVGPGGEKLFF. In nucleotides, the CDR3 is TGCGCCAGCAGCTTGGCCATCGTAGGACCCGGGGGTGAAAAACTGTTTTTT. The chain carries TRBV5-1 and TRBJ1-4, with D tentatively TRBD1 (5 bases). The CDR3 length is 17 residues. CDR1 is SGHRS and CDR2 is YFSETQ in the germline V gene. The V end was cut by 0 bases, the J end by 7 bases, with 19 bases between.

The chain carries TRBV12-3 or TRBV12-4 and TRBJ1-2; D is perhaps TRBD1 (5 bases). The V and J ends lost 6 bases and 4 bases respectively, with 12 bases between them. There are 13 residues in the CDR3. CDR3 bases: TGTGCCAGCAGATCGGGACTGCGCTATGGCTACACCTTC. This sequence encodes CASRSGLRYGYTF.

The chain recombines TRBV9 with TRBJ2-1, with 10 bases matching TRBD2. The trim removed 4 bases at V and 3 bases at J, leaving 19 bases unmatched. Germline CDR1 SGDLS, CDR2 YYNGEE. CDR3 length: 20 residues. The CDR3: CASSPRDWLAGVRGYNEQFF. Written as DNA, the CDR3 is TGTGCCAGCAGCCCCCGCGACTGGCTAGCGGGAGTGCGGGGCTACAATGAGCAGTTCTTC.

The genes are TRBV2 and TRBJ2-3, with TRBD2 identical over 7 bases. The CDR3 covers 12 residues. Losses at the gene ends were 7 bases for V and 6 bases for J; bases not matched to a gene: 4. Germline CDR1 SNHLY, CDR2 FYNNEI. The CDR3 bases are TGTGCCAGCACCGAGACTAGCGATACGCAGTATTTT. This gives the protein CASTETSDTQYF.

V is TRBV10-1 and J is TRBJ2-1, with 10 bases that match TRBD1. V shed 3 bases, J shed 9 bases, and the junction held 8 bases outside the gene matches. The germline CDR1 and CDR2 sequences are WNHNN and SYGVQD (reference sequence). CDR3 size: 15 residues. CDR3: CASSEAGTGEGEQFF. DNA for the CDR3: TGCGCCAGCAGTGAAGCCGGGACAGGGGAAGGTGAGCAGTTCTTC.

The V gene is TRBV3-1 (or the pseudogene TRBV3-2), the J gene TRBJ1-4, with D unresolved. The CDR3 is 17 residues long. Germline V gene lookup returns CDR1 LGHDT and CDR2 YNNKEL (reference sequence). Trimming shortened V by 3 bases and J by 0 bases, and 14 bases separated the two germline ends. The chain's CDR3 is CASSQTGYLATNEKLFF. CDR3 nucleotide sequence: TGTGCCAGCAGCCAGACGGGATATCTAGCAACTAATGAAAAACTGTTTTTT.

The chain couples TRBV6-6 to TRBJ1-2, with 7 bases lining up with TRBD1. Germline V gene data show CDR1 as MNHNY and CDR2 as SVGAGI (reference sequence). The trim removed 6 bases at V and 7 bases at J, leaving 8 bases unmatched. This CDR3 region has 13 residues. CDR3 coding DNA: TGTGCCAGCAGCACCACAGGGGAATCTGGCTACACCTTC. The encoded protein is CASSTTGESGYTF.

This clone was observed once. CDR3 residues: CAIWRESSPLHF. In nucleotides, the CDR3 is TGTGCCATCTGGAGGGAGTCTTCACCCCTCCACTTT. This chain uses TRBV6-5 with TRBJ1-6; no clear D. Trimming shortened V by 10 bases and J by 9 bases, and 13 bases separated the two germline ends. The CDR3 has 12 amino acids. Per germline, CDR1 MNHEY and CDR2 SVGAGI.

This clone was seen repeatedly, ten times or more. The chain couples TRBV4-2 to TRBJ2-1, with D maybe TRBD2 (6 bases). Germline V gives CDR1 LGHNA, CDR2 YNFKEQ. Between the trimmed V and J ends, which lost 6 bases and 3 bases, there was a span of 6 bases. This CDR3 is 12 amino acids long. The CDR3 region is CASRDYYNEQFF. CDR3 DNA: TGTGCCAGCAGGGACTACTACAATGAGCAGTTCTTC.

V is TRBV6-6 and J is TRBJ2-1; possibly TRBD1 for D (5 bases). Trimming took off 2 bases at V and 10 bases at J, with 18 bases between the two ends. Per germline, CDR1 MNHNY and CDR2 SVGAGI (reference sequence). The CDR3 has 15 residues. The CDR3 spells CASSYAGQPKGEQFF. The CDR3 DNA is TGTGCCAGCAGTTACGCCGGACAACCAAAAGGGGAGCAGTTCTTC.

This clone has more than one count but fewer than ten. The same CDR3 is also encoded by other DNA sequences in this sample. The CDR3 nucleotides are TGTGCCAGCAGCCGCCTCGGTGAGACCCAGTACTTC. Protein product: CASSRLGETQYF. V and J are TRBV11-2 and TRBJ2-5; D is unclear. Trimming stripped 5 bases from V and 5 bases from J, with 9 bases between. The CDR3 contains 12 residues. In germline, CDR1 is SGHAT, CDR2 FQNNGV.

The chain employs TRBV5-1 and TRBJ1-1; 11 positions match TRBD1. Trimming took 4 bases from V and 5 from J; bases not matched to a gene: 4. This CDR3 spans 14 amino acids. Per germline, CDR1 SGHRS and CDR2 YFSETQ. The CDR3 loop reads CASSPGTGGTEAFF. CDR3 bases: TGCGCCAGCAGCCCAGGGACAGGGGGGACTGAAGCTTTCTTT.

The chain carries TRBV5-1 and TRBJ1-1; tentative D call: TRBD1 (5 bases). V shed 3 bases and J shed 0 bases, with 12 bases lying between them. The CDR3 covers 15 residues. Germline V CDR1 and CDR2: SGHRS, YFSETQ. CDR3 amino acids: CASSSSGKMNTEAFF. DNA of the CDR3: TGCGCCAGCAGCTCCTCAGGGAAAATGAACACTGAAGCTTTCTTT.

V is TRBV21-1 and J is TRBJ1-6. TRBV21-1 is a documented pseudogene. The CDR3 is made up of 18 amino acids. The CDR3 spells CASSARGWQNSYNSPLHF. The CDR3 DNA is TGTGCCAGCAGCGCCCGAGGGTGGCAGAACTCCTATAATTCACCCCTCCACTTT.

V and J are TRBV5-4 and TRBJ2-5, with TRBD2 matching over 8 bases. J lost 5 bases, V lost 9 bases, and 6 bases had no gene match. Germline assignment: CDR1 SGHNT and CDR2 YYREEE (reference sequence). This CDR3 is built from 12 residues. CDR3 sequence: CATSRGAETQYF. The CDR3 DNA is TGTGCCACTTCGCGGGGGGCGGAGACCCAGTACTTC.

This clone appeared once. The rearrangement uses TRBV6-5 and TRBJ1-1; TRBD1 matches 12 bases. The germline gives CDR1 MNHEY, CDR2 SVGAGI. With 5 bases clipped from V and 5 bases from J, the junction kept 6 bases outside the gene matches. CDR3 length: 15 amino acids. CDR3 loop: CASSPGTGGQTEAFF. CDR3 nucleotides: TGTGCCAGCAGTCCCGGGACAGGGGGCCAAACTGAAGCTTTCTTT.

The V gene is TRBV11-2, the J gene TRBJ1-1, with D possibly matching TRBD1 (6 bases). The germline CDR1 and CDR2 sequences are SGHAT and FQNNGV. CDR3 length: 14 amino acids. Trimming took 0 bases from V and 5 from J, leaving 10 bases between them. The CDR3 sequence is CASSLDQGWTEAFF. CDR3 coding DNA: TGTGCCAGCAGCTTAGATCAGGGGTGGACTGAAGCTTTCTTT.

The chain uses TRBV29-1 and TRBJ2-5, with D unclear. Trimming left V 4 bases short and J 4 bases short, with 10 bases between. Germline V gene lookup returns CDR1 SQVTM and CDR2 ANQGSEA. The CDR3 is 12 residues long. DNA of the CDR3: TGCAGCGTTGTAGTACAGACAGAGACCCAGTACTTC. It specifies CSVVVQTETQYF.

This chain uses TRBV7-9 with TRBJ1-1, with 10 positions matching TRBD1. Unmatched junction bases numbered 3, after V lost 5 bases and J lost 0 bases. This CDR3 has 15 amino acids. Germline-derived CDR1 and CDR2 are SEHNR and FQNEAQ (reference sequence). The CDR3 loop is CASSQGQGLNTEAFF. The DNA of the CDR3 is TGTGCCAGCAGCCAGGGACAGGGGCTGAACACTGAAGCTTTCTTT. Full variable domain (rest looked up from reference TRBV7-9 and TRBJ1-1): DTGVSQNPRHKITKRGQNVTFRCDPISEHNRLYWYRQTLGQGPEFLTYFQNEAQLEKSRLLSDRFSAERPKGSFSTLEIQRTEQGDSAMYLCASSQGQGLNTEAFFGQGTRLTVV.

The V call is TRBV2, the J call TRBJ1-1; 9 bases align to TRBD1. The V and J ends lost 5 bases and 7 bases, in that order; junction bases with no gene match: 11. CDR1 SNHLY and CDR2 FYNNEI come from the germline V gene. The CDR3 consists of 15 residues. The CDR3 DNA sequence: TGTGCCAGCAGTCAGGACAGGGGTAATGAGGGTGAAGCTTTCTTT. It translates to CASSQDRGNEGEAFF.

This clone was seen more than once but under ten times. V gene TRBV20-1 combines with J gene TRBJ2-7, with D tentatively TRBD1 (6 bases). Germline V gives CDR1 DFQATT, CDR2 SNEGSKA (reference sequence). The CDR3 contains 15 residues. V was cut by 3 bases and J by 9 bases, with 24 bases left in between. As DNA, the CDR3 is TGCAGTGCTAGTTCAAGCTGGACAGCCCTAAAGATGCAGTACTTC. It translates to CSASSSWTALKMQYF.

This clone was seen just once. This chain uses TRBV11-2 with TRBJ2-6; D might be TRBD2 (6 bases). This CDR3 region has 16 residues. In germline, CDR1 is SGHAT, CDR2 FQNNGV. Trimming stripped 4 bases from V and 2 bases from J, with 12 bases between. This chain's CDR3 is CASSSPGRTGANVLTF. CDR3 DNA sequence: TGTGCCAGCAGCTCCCCGGGGAGGACTGGGGCCAACGTCCTGACTTTC.

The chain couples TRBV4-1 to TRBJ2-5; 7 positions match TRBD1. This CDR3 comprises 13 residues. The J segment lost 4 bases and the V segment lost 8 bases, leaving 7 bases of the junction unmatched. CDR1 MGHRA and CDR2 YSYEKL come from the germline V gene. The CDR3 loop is CASRSPGGETQYF. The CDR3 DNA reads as TGCGCCAGCCGCTCCCCAGGGGGAGAGACCCAGTACTTC.

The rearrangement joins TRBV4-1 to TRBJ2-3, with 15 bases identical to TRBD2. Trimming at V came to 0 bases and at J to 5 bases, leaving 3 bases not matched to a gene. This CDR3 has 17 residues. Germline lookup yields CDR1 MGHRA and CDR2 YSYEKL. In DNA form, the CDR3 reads TGCGCCAGCAGCCAAGATGGACTAGCGGGGGGGGTAGATACGCAGTATTTT. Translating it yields CASSQDGLAGGVDTQYF.